This TCR beta chain was captured in a study of CD8 T cells in ankylosing spondylitis. Study-level findings and limits: What seemed typical of ankylosing spondylitis blood was a TCR beta motif built from roughly eight highly homologous variants.

Note on this clonotype: Its antigen is as yet unknown.

CDR3 length equals 15 residues. V gave up 1 base and J gave up 2 bases, with 9 bases separating them. In germline, CDR1 is SGHTA, CDR2 FQGTGA. TCRdb reanalysed the 5' RACE reads using MiXCR and keeps one entry per CDR3 protein. The sample comprises 300,000 to 400,000 distinct CDR3 sequences, under 25% of which are singletons, and around 17% rests with the top ten. The chain carries TRBV7-3 and TRBJ2-1; D is perhaps TRBD1 (6 bases). This TCR was sampled from a male donor with ankylosing spondylitis. The sample was blood, either unsorted or a sorted T cell fraction (not recorded which). CDR3 residues: CASSLRQVPYNEQFF. The CDR3 DNA is TGTGCCAGCAGCTTAAGACAGGTCCCCTACAATGAGCAGTTCTTC.